One and the same sample provided the 6 T cell receptor beta chains below, sequenced in a study of T-cell reconstitution after alpha-beta-depleted transplantation in children. Preparation of the TCRbeta library involved a method that used unique molecular identifiers. TCRdb ran MiXCR on the PCR reads and lists one entry per CDR3 protein. The sample records 90,000 to 100,000 distinct CDR3 sequences, around a quarter being singletons. The starting material was PBMCs, obtained before TCRalphabeta/CD19-depleted stem cell transplant. The origin of the receptors is a boy aged 2 to 9 with acute lymphoblastic leukemia, due to receive a stem cell transplant.

The chain is built from TRBV12-3 or TRBV12-4 and TRBJ2-1; possibly TRBD2 for D (6 bases). CDR3 size: 20 residues. V was trimmed by 4 bases and J by 1 base, leaving 26 bases between them. The CDR3 sequence is CASSSWGAGELGVSYNEQFF. Here the CDR3 DNA reads TGTGCCAGCAGTTCCTGGGGAGCGGGCGAATTAGGAGTGTCCTACAATGAGCAGTTCTTC.

The genes are TRBV5-8 and TRBJ2-2, with D possibly being TRBD1 or TRBD2 (5 bases each). The CDR3 is made up of 14 amino acids. Per the germline V gene, CDR1 is SGHTS and CDR2 is YDEGEE. The V and J ends lost 7 bases and 1 base respectively, with 11 bases between them. The CDR3 nucleotides are TGTGCCAGCCCATGGGGGAAGAACACCGGGGAGCTGTTTTTT. It yields the protein CASPWGKNTGELFF.

V usage is TRBV6-1 and J usage is TRBJ2-7; 7 bases map to TRBD2. The length of the CDR3 is 13 residues. Germline CDR1 is MNHNS and CDR2 is SASEGT. V was clipped by 8 bases and J by 7 bases; unmatched bases: 11. CDR3 coding DNA: TGTGCCAGCTCCCTAGCGGAGGTTAAGGAGCAGTACTTC. This encodes CASSLAEVKEQYF.

The chain uses TRBV5-8 and TRBJ1-1; TRBD1 is a possible D gene (6 bases). V lost 4 bases, J lost 1 base, and 17 bases lay in between. Looked up from germline, CDR1 is SGHTS and CDR2 is YDEGEE. CDR3 length: 16 residues. The CDR3 protein is CASSQVTGTQNTEAFF. CDR3 nucleotides: TGTGCCAGCAGCCAGGTTACCGGGACACAGAACACTGAAGCTTTCTTT.

This clonotype was detected only a few times. The chain uses TRBV5-6 and TRBJ2-1; TRBD1 matches at 9 bases. V gave up 2 bases and J gave up 3 bases; unmatched junction bases: 3. The CDR3 is 15 amino acids. In germline, CDR1 is SGHDT, CDR2 YYEEEE. For the CDR3, the DNA is TGTGCCAGCAGCTTTAGGACAGGGGTCTACAATGAGCAGTTCTTC. Amino acid sequence: CASSFRTGVYNEQFF.

This clonotype was picked up a small number of times. The CDR3 region has the DNA TGTGCCAGCAGTTCTTGGGGACAGAAGAGCTCCTACGAGCAGTACTTC. Translating it yields CASSSWGQKSSYEQYF. The chain links TRBV28 to TRBJ2-7; 7 nucleotides agree with TRBD1. V lost 4 bases, J lost 0 bases, and 9 bases stayed unmatched. Germline lookup yields CDR1 MDHEN and CDR2 SYDVKM. This CDR3 spans 16 amino acids.